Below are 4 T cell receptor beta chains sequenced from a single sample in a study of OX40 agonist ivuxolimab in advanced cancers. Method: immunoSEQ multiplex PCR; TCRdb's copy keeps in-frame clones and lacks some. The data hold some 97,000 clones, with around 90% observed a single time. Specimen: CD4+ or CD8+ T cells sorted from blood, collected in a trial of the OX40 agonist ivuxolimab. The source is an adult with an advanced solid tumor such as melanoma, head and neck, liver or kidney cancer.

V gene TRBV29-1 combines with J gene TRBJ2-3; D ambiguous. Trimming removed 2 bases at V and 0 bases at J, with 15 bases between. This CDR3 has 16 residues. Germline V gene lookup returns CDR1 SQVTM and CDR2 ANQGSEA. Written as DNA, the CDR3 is TGCAGCGTTGAATTCCCTCGGTACTCTAGCACAGATACGCAGTATTTT. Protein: CSVEFPRYSSTDTQYF.

The DNA of the CDR3 is TGTGCCAGCACCCTGGGACCGGGAAAAGGAAACACCATATATTTT. Amino acid sequence: CASTLGPGKGNTIYF. The chain combines TRBV7-2 with TRBJ1-3; D is possibly TRBD1 (5 bases). The CDR3 is 15 amino acids. Germline V gene data show CDR1 as SGHTA and CDR2 as FQGNSA. Trimming shortened V by 7 bases and J by 4 bases, and 17 bases separated the two germline ends.

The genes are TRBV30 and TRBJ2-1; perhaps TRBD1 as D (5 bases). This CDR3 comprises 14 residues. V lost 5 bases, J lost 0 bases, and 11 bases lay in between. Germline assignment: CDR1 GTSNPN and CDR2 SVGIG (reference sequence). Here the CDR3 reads CAWDSQLSYNEQFF. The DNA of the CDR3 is TGTGCCTGGGACAGTCAGCTCTCCTACAATGAGCAGTTCTTC.

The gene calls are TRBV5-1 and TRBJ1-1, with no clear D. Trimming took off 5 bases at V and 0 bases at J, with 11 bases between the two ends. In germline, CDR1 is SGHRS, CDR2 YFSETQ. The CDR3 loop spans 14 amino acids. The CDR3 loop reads CASRLRVMNTEAFF. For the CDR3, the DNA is TGCGCCAGCAGGTTAAGGGTCATGAACACTGAAGCTTTCTTT.